This T cell receptor (beta chain) was identified during a study of cytomegalovirus exposure and HLA in healthy donors. The study ran its PCR with 60 Vbeta and 13 Jbeta primers. Assay used: immunoSEQ multiplex PCR; TCRdb lists only in-frame clones, some missing. The sample contains about 80,000 clones, around 60% of which appear only once. This clone turned up a few times. There are 15 residues in the CDR3. This chain joins TRBV21-1 and TRBJ1-4; TRBD1, the D gene given by the table, was not confirmed from the DNA. TRBV21-1 is assigned pseudogene status. The sequenced material came from PBMCs. The sequence was collected from a male donor in good health and CMV-seropositive. The CDR3 is CASSKRGRGPEKLFF. CDR3 in DNA: TGTGCCAGCAGCAAAAGGGGCAGGGGGCCTGAAAAACTGTTTTTT.